This T cell receptor (beta chain) was obtained from a study of T cells after yellow fever vaccination. Broader study findings: Most clones from primary vaccination were detected again post-booster (around 95% CD4, approximately 90% CD8).

The CDR3 is 14 amino acids. With V trimmed by 2 bases and J by 6 bases, 5 bases remained unmatched. Germline V CDR1 and CDR2: KGHSH, LQKENI. This clonotype was found a few times. Its antigen is still unknown. The study made its TCR cDNA through 5'RACE template switching. That step introduced a universal primer site along with UMIs. TCRdb reprocessed the 5' RACE reads with MiXCR, giving one entry per CDR3 protein. The table has 310,000 or so distinct CDR3 sequences, around 4% seen once. The sequencing here drew on PBMCs, taken on the day of the yellow fever booster vaccination. This chain uses TRBV18 with TRBJ2-7, with 9 bases aligning to TRBD1. The clonotype was recovered from a man younger than 35 who received the YFV17D yellow fever vaccine. CDR3: CASSPVGTGFEQYF. The CDR3, as DNA: TGTGCCAGCTCACCAGTAGGGACAGGGTTCGAGCAGTACTTC.